The clone carrying this T cell receptor (beta chain) was detected only a few times. This specimen comes from a study of T cells after yellow fever vaccination. This CDR3 comprises 19 residues. Germline-derived CDR1 and CDR2 are MNHEY and SVGAGI. Trimming took 0 bases from V and 9 from J; bases not matched to a gene: 18. 5'RACE template switching added a universal primer site and UMIs to TCR cDNA. From the 5' RACE reads, TCRdb called clonotypes with MiXCR, one entry per CDR3 protein. The data show more than 350,000 distinct CDR3 sequences, roughly 10% seen once. Sequencing used PBMCs, obtained on the day of the first yellow fever vaccination. The chain uses TRBV6-5 and TRBJ1-1; 11 nucleotides align to TRBD1. This sequence originates from a man younger than 35 who received the YFV17D yellow fever vaccine. The DNA for the CDR3 is TGTGCCAGCAGTTACTCGATCCCGGGACAGGGGGACCCCAATGATAAAGCTTTCTTT. Translated, it gives CASSYSIPGQGDPNDKAFF.